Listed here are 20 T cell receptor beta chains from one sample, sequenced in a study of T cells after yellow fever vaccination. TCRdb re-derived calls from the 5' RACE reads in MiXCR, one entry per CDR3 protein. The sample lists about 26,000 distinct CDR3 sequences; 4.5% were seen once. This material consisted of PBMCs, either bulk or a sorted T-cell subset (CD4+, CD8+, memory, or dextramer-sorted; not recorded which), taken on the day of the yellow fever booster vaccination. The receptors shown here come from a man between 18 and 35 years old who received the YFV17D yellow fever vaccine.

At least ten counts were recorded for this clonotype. CDR3 nucleotide sequence: TGCGCCAGTGGACTTGACACAGATACGCAGTATTTT. Translation gives CASGLDTDTQYF. The rearrangement uses TRBV5-1 and TRBJ2-3; perhaps TRBD2 as D (5 bases). The germline V gene encodes CDR1 SGHRS and CDR2 YFSETQ. The CDR3 contains 12 residues. V was clipped by 8 bases and J by 2 bases, with 9 bases between them.

The CDR3 nucleotides read TGTGCCACCAGCAGATCCGGTAATATTATGAACACTGAAGCTTTCTTT. This sequence encodes CATSRSGNIMNTEAFF. The chain recombines TRBV15 with TRBJ1-1, with D uncertain. The V and J ends lost 2 bases and 0 bases respectively, with 13 bases between them. The CDR3 is 16 residues long. Germline CDR1 and CDR2: LNHNV and YYDKDF (reference sequence).

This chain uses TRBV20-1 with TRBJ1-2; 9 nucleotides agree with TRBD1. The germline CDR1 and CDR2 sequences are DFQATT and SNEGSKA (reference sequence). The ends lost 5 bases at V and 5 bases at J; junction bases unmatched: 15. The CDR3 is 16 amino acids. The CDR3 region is CSASPSGQGKIYGYTF. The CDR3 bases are TGCAGTGCTTCCCCCTCGGGACAGGGAAAAATTTATGGCTACACCTTC.

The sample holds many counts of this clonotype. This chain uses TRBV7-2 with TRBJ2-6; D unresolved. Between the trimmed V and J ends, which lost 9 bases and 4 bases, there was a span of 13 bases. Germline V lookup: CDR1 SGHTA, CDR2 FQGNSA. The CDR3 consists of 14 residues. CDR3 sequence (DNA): TGTGCCAGTTCAGTTACCTCCGGGGCCAACGTCCTGACTTTC. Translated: CASSVTSGANVLTF.

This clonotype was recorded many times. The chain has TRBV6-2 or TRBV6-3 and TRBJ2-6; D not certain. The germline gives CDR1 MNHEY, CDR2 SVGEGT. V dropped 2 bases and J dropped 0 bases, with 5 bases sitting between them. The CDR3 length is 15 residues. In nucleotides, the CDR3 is TGTGCCAGCAGTTACCAACCCTCTGGGGCCAACGTCCTGACTTTC. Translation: CASSYQPSGANVLTF.

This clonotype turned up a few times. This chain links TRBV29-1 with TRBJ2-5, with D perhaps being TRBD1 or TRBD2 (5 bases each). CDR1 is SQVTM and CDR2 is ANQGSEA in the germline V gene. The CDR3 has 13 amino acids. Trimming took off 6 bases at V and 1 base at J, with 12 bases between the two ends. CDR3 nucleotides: TGCAGCGTCGCCGGGACCCGCCAAGAGACCCAGTACTTC. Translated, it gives CSVAGTRQETQYF.

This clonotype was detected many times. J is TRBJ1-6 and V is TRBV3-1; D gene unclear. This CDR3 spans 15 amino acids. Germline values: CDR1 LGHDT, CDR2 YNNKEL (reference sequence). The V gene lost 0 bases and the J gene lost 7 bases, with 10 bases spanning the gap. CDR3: CASSQEYTGNSPLHF. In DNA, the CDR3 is TGTGCCAGCAGCCAAGAATATACTGGGAATTCACCCCTCCACTTT.

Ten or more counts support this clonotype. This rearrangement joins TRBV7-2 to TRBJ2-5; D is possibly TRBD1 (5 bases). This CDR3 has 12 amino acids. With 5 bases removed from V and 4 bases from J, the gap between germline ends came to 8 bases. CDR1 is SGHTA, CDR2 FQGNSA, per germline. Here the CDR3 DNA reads TGTGCCAGCAGCCTAAGGGGAGAGACCCAGTACTTC. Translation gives CASSLRGETQYF. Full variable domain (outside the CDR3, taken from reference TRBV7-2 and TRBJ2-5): GAGVSQSPSNKVTEKGKDVELRCDPISGHTALYWYRQSLGQGLEFLIYFQGNSAPDKSGLPSDRFSAERTGGSVSTLTIQRTQQEDSAVYLCASSLRGETQYFGPGTRLLVL.

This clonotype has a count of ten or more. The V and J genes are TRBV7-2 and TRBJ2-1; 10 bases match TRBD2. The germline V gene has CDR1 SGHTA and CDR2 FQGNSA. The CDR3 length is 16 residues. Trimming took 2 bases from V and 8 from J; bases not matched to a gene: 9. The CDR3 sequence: CASSLTPSGGGDEQFF. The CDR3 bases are TGTGCCAGCAGCTTAACCCCTAGCGGGGGAGGCGATGAGCAGTTCTTC.

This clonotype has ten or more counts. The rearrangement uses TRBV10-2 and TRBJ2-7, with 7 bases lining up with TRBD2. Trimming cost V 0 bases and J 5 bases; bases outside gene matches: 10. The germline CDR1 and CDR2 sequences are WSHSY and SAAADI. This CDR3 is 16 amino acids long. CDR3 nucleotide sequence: TGCGCCAGCAGTGAGTCACAAGGACTAGTCGGCCACGAGCAGTACTTC. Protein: CASSESQGLVGHEQYF.

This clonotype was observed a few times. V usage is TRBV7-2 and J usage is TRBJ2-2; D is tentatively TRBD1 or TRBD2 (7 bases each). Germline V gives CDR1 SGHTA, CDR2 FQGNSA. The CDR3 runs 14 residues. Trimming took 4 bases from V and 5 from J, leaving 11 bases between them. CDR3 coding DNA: TGTGCCAGCAGCTCCAGGGGGGGGACCGGGGAGCTGTTTTTT. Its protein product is CASSSRGGTGELFF. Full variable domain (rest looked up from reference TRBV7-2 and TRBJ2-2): GAGVSQSPSNKVTEKGKDVELRCDPISGHTALYWYRQSLGQGLEFLIYFQGNSAPDKSGLPSDRFSAERTGGSVSTLTIQRTQQEDSAVYLCASSSRGGTGELFFGEGSRLTVL.

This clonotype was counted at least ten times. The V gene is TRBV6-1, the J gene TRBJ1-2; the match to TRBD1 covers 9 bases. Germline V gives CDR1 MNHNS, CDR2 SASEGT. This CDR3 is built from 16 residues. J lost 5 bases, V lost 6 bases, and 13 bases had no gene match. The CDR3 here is CASSPNRDRVEYGYTF. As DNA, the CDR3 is TGTGCCAGCAGCCCTAACCGGGACAGGGTAGAATATGGCTACACCTTC.

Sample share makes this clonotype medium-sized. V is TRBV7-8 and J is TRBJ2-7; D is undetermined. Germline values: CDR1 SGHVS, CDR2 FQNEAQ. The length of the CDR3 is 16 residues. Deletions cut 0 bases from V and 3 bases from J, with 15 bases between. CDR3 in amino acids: CASSLALDPSGYEQYF. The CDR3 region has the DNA TGTGCCAGCAGCTTAGCGCTCGACCCCTCGGGCTACGAGCAGTACTTC.

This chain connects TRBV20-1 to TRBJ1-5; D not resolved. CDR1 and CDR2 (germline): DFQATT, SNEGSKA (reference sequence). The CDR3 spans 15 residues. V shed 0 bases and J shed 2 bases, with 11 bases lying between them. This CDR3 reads CSARDFQVRNQPQHF. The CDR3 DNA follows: TGCAGTGCTAGAGATTTCCAGGTTCGCAATCAGCCCCAGCATTTT.

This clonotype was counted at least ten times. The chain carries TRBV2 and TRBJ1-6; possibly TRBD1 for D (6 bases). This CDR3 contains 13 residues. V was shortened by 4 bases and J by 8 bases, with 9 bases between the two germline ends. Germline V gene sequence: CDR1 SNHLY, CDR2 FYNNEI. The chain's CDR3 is CASSGDTYSPLHF. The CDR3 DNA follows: TGTGCCAGCAGTGGGGACACATATTCACCCCTCCACTTT.

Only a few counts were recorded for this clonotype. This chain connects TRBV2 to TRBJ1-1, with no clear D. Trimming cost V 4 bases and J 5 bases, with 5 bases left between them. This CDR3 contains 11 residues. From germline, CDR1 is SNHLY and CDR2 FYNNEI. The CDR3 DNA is TGTGCCAGCAGTGTTGGGACTGAAGCTTTCTTT. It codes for CASSVGTEAFF.

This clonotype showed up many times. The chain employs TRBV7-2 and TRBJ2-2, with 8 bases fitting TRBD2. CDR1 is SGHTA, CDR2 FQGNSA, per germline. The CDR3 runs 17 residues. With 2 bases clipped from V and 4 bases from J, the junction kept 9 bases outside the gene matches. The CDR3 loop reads CASSLRFGGVRTGELFF. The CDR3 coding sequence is TGTGCCAGCAGCTTACGGTTCGGGGGGGTTCGCACCGGGGAGCTGTTTTTT.

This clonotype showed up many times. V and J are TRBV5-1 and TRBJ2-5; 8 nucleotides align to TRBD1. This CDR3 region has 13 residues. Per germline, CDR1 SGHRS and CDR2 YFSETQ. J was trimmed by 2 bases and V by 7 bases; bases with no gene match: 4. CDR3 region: CASGWTGQETQYF. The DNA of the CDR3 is TGCGCCAGCGGATGGACAGGGCAAGAGACCCAGTACTTC.

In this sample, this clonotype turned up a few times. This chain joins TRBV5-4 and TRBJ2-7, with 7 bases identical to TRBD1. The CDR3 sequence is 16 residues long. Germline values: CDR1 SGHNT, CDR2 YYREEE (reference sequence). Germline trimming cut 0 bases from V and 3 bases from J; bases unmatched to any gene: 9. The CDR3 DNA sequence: TGTGCCAGCAGCTTGGCCGCGGACAGGCGAGACTACGAGCAGTACTTC. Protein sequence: CASSLAADRRDYEQYF.

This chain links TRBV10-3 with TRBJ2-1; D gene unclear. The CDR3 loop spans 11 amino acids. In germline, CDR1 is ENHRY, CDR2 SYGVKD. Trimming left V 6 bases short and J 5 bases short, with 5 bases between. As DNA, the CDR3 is TGTGCCATCAGGGCCAACAATGAGCAGTTCTTC. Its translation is CAIRANNEQFF.